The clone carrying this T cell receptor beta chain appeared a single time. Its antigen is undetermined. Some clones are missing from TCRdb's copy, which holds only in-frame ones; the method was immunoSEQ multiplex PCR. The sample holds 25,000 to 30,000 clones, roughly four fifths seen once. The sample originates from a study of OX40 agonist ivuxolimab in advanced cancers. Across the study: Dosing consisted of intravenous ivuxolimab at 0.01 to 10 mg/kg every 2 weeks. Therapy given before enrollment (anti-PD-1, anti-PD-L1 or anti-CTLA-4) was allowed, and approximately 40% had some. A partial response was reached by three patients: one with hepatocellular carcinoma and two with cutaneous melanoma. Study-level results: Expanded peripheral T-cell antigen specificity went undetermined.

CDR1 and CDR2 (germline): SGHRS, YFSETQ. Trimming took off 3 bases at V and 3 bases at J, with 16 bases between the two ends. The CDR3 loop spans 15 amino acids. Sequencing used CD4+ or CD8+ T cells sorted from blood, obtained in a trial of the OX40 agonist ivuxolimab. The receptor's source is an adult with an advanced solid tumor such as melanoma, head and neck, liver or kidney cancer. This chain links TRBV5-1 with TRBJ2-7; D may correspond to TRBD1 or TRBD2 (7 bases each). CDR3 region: CASSSEGGGIYEQYF. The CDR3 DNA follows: TGCGCCAGCAGCTCGGAGGGAGGGGGCATCTACGAGCAGTACTTC. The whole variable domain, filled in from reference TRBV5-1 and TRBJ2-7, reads KAGVTQTPRYLIKTRGQQVTLSCSPISGHRSVSWYQQTPGQGLQFLFEYFSETQRNKGNFPGRFSGRQFSNSRSEMNVSTLELGDSALYLCASSSEGGGIYEQYFGPGTRLTVT.